This paragraph covers one T cell receptor beta chain sequence. This clonotype was found a few times. It lacks a known antigen. No clone much larger than this one lies a single base away; base qualities are absent. The data belong to a study of tumor-infiltrating lymphocytes in primary liver carcinoma (dated by TCRdb to about 2017). Background on the whole study: Surgical resection was performed in China between November 2015 and early 2016 on about 5 patients with histopathologically diagnosed primary liver carcinoma. Hepatocellular carcinoma (four) or combined HCC and intrahepatic cholangiocarcinoma (one) was present in the five patients, who were three men and two women aged 30 to 69 years. The tumors of the five patients were staged as T1-T3 N0M0, with maximum diameters ranging from roughly 4.2 to 10 cm. Each sample produced about 3.5 to 7.13 million productive TCRbeta reads, and read depth showed no significant difference between tissue types. TCRbeta repertoire sequencing, expression microarrays and whole-exome sequencing were combined in the study across five regions of each liver tumor, with adjacent normal tissue and blood also included. A total of some 35 specimens from 5 patients went through TCRbeta repertoire sequencing, namely 25 tumor regions, 5 adjacent noncancerous liver tissues and 5 peripheral blood samples. High reproducibility was observed for the technical replicate repertoires, with mean shared-clone rates near 0.89 and correlation coefficients above 0.95. On the study overall, not on this receptor specifically: With just a handful of patients in the study, the authors point out that the findings should be validated in a larger study. Because the samples were bulk and unsorted, CD4+ and CD8+ T cell repertoires could not be compared. Compared with blood, tumors had a significantly larger share of the repertoire taken up by the top 250 clones (p = 0.039). Pairs of tumor regions showed greater repertoire overlap (mean 36%) than tumor-adjacent pairs (about 17%) or tumor-blood pairs (about 15%), which is consistent with antigen-driven expansion. Only the TCR beta chain was sequenced, which likely underestimates true repertoire diversity because unpaired alpha chains were not captured.

CDR3 length: 14 amino acids, cysteine to phenylalanine. Just the 42-base CDR3 DNA is kept, in frame starting at base 1. V is pruned by 6 bases and J by 4 bases, leaving 2 bases of the junction without a gene match. A constant-region primer and ProtoScript II reverse transcriptase were used to reverse-transcribe TCRbeta-specific cDNA from 500 ng total RNA. The TCRbeta libraries were prepared through three rounds of nested multiplex PCR following a slightly modified ARM-PCR procedure. Multiplex TRBV1-TRBV30 forward primers and a Cbeta reverse primer were used in the first two PCR rounds, each of which was run for approximately 9 cycles. Sample barcodes and Illumina adapters were added in a final 25-cycle PCR with Deep VentR polymerase. Before sequencing, amplicons between 200 and 500 bp were purified from gel using a QIAquick gel extraction kit. The TCRbeta amplicons were sequenced with 250-bp paired-end reads on an Illumina HiSeq 2500. In the paper's pipeline: Reads were quality-trimmed with Trimmomatic v0.33, and paired reads were merged with FLASH v1.2.11 to recover full CDR3 sequences. V, D and J germline segments were assigned to the rearranged TCRbeta sequences by MiGEC v1.2.1b. VDJtools v1.0.0 computed clonotype statistics and Shannon-Wiener diversity indices. To reduce sampling bias, subsequent analyses other than the diversity analysis used only the 250 most abundant clonotypes in each sample. TCRdb itself trimmed the public reads at Q25 with fastp, ran MiXCR and retained productive beta chains. Rows are unified per CDR3 protein, each entry keeping the most common DNA and genes. TCRdb, not the authors, supplied the V and J calls. In this sample the table shows 200,000 or so distinct CDR3 sequences, almost 65% of which occur a single time. The ten largest clones capture about 7.1% of the sample.

Blood RNA was extracted from unsorted whole blood using TRIzol reagent, and germline DNA was obtained with the DNeasy Blood & Tissue kit. Patients had chronic HBV infection and were treatment-naive at sampling. Before surgery, approximately 3.6 milliliters of peripheral blood were drawn into K2EDTA tubes. The clonotype comes from a woman aged 60-70 years with primary liver carcinoma and hepatitis B virus infection. Here the chain combines TRBV12-3 or TRBV12-4 and TRBJ2-1; the central 11 bases match TRBD2. Source material: peripheral blood. The base sequence is TGTGCCAGCAGGTCTAGCGGGAGGTACAATGAGCAGTTCTTC. Its amino acids are CASRSSGRYNEQFF.